One sample yielded the 9 T cell receptor beta chains listed below, sequenced in a study of CD8+ T cells in alopecia areata. The sequencing template was cDNA reverse transcribed from extracted RNA. Sequencing used immunoSEQ multiplex PCR; TCRdb keeps in-frame clones, though not all of them. In total the sample includes over 100,000 clones, none of them seen once. Sequences were obtained from lesional skin. The origin of the receptors is a C3H/HeJ mouse with alopecia areata. Mouse MHC haplotype: H2-k.

This clone was seen only a few times. The gene names given are mouse names. From the germline J gene comes the end of the CDR3, since the read stops 4 residues before it. The chain has TRBV13-3 and TRBJ2-3; maybe TRBD2 (6 bases). Trimming removed 6 bases at V and 0 bases at J, with 11 bases between. Germline V gene lookup returns CDR1 NNHDY and CDR2 SYVADS. The CDR3 has 14 amino acids. This chain's CDR3 is CASKGTFSAETLYF. The part of the CDR3 DNA that was read is TGTGCCAGCAAGGGGACTTTTAGTGCAGAA.

As concerns this clone: Gene names refer to mouse genes. The read terminates 4 residues before the CDR3 end, so the remaining end is supplied by the germline J gene. This chain connects TRBV1 to TRBJ1-1; 12 positions agree with TRBD1. In germline, CDR1 is NSQYPW, CDR2 LRSPGD (reference sequence). This CDR3 contains 16 residues. J was trimmed by 4 bases and V by 4 bases; bases with no gene match: 7. Partial CDR3 DNA: TGCACCTGCAGTGGCCGGGACAGGGGGCGCGTCACA. Its protein is CTCSGRDRGRVT. The full CDR3 protein is CTCSGRDRGRVTEVFF.

This clone was picked up many times. Each gene name is a mouse one. The missing CDR3 end, 4 residues past where the read stops, is filled in from the germline J gene. The V call is TRBV13-3, the J call TRBJ2-1, with 8 bases lining up with TRBD2. Germline loops: CDR1 NNHDY, CDR2 SYVADS. Germline trimming cut 0 bases from V and 4 bases from J; bases unmatched to any gene: 3. The CDR3 spans 15 residues. The CDR3 spells CASSDAPGGYAEQFF. The CDR3 DNA, read in part, is TGTGCCAGCAGTGATGCCCCTGGGGGGTATGCT.

This clone was seen more than once but under ten times. Mouse germline and gene names are used. The read stops 4 residues short of the end of the CDR3; the missing end is completed from the germline J gene. The chain has TRBV13-3 and TRBJ2-4; no clear D. The length of the CDR3 is 14 residues. Germline V gene sequence: CDR1 NNHDY, CDR2 SYVADS. V gave up 4 bases and J gave up 0 bases, with 9 bases separating them. CDR3 loop: CASSPTNSQNTLYF. CDR3 bases read: TGTGCCAGCAGTCCCACAAATAGTCAAAAC.

With respect to this clone: Here the gene names and germline are mouse. The sequence runs out 4 residues before the end of the CDR3; the remainder is reconstructed from the germline J gene. This chain joins TRBV13-3 and TRBJ1-4, with TRBD1 as a possible D gene (5 bases). Germline-derived CDR1 and CDR2 are NNHDY and SYVADS. This CDR3 is 13 amino acids long. V shed 8 bases and J shed 1 base, with 9 bases lying between them. The covered CDR3 bases are TGTGCCAGTTCCAGGGATTCCAACGAA. Translated, it gives CASSRDSNE. The whole CDR3 protein is CASSRDSNERLFF.

Points on this clone: The genes are named according to mouse. The read stops 4 residues short of the end of the CDR3; the missing end is completed from the germline J gene. The genes are TRBV13-3 and TRBJ1-1; 7 nucleotides agree with TRBD1. CDR1 NNHDY and CDR2 SYVADS come from the germline V gene. The CDR3 length is 14 residues. This CDR3 reads CASSDASGTAEVFF. The CDR3 DNA, read in part, is TGTGCCAGCAGTGATGCATCAGGGACAGCA.

In regard to this clone: Genes here carry mouse names. The read stops 4 residues short of the end of the CDR3; the missing end is completed from the germline J gene. V and J are TRBV19 and TRBJ2-3; a weak D match, TRBD1 (5 bases). The CDR3 loop spans 13 amino acids. The V end lost 2 bases, the J end lost 3 bases, and 7 bases lay between the germline ends. Germline V CDR1 and CDR2: FNHDT, SITEND (reference sequence). The covered CDR3 bases are TGTGCCAGCAGTATTACAGGCGCAGAA. Its translation is CASSITGAE. The whole CDR3 is CASSITGAETLYF. Supplemented by reference TRBV19 and TRBJ2-3, the full variable domain reads GGIITQTPKFLIGQEGQKLTLKCQQNFNHDTMYWYRQDSGKGLRLIYYSITENDLQKGDLSEGYDASREKKSSFSLTVTSAQKNEMAVFLCASSITGAETLYFGSGTRLTVL.

A word on this clone: Gene names are mouse gene names. The CDR3 end is not reached by the read, which stops 4 residues before it; the germline J gene fills it in. The chain is built from TRBV19 and TRBJ2-7; 9 bases match TRBD2. CDR1 and CDR2 (germline): FNHDT, SITEND (reference sequence). The CDR3 has 14 amino acids. The CDR3: CASTPTGGSYEQYF. Incomplete CDR3 DNA: TGTGCCAGCACCCCGACTGGGGGAAGTTAT.

Comment on this clone: Gene names denote mouse genes. The read finishes 4 residues shy of the CDR3 end, and the germline J gene is used to complete it. The chain combines TRBV13-3 with TRBJ2-3; 11 bases fit TRBD2. Germline V gives CDR1 NNHDY, CDR2 SYVADS. V lost 5 bases and J lost 0; bases outside the gene matches: 5. The CDR3 is 16 residues long. CDR3 amino acids: CASRTGGAMSAETLYF. The CDR3 DNA, read in part, is TGTGCCAGCAGAACTGGGGGGGCGATGAGTGCAGAA.